This T cell receptor (beta chain) was recovered during a study of T cells expressing NK-cell markers (dated by TCRdb to 2020 to 2022). Broadly, across the study: Eight or nine donors provided sorted CD3+CD56+NKG2C+, CD3+CD56+NKG2C- and CD3+CD56-NKG2C+ T-cell subsets, whose TCR beta-chain repertoires were profiled. Most of the eight sequenced donors were HCMV-seropositive and one was HCMV-seronegative. Randomly selected healthy volunteers, three men and five women, were used as the eight sequenced donors. Illumina HiSeq 2000/2500, MiSeq or NextSeq was used to sequence libraries as 2 x 150 bp reads.

CDR1 MGHRA and CDR2 YSYEKL are derived from the germline V gene. The CDR3 sequence holds 18 residues, the cysteine and phenylalanine included. No coding sequence is recorded. Broader findings and caveats from the paper: Whether the expanded NKG2C-expressing T cell clones were specific for HCMV antigens remained unclear. Those dominant clonotypes were again the most abundant among CD3+CD56-NKG2C+ cells in a handful of donors, at 28.3-60.1%. In 5 to 7 donors, the dominant CD3+CD56+NKG2C+ clonotypes ranked among the top 10 CD8+ clonotypes, making up 1.0-7.0% of CD8+ T cells.

To determine HCMV serostatus, a commercial ELISA kit was used to detect HCMV-specific IgG in serum. Ficoll density gradient centrifugation was used to isolate peripheral blood mononuclear cells from blood. Regarding this clonotype: Its antigen remains undetermined.

These reads were obtained on an Illumina HiSeq 2000. TCR beta cDNA libraries were prepared using 5'RACE template switching, which introduced a universal primer site and unique molecular identifiers. cDNA synthesis was primed from the TCR beta constant segment and was followed by two successive PCR amplification steps. The study's own analysis went as follows. MIGEC was used to demultiplex reads and group reads by UMI, and MiTCR was used to assemble and quantify clonotypes. Only TCR cDNA sequences supported by at least two reads were kept to exclude erroneous sequences. The tcR package was used for downstream repertoire analysis, and clonotypes were matched across fractions by CDR3 nucleotide sequence plus V segment. VDJmatch was used to annotate antigen specificity against VDJdb, with one amino acid substitution in CDR3 allowed. Based on TCRdb reprocessing of the reads, there is one entry per CDR3 protein sequence, and DNA is missing. The V and J calls reflect TCRdb's pipeline rather than the authors' work. In this sample's table one finds some 190,000 distinct CDR3 sequences. The top ten clones comprise around 21% of the sample.

Sequenced material: blood T cells: a sorted CD56 or NKG2C T cell subset, CD4+ or CD8+ T cells, or bulk PBMC T cells (not recorded which). The V and J segments used are TRBV4-1 and TRBJ2-1; TCRdb lists TRBD2, though no DNA is available to test this call. This TCR was recovered from a man aged 18-70 years in good health. The CDR3 amino acid sequence is: CASRSSSGEKEGDNEQFF.